These 29 T cell receptor beta chains were all obtained from the same sample, sequenced in a study of shared clonotypes between healthy human individuals (dated by TCRdb to the early 2020s). The library was made by the immunoSEQ multiplex PCR assay. TCRdb took over this immuneACCESS table, retaining in-frame rearrangements with V and J assigned. Such tables are incomplete; in checked studies, under half of the missing clones stem from an unresolved V gene, and the remainder is unexplained. The sample table holds some 630,000 clones, of which 95% to 97% were seen once. The ten most abundant clones make up about 0.11% of the sample. CD8 naive samples consisted of CD45RO-negative cells that were positively selected for CCR7, yielding a CD45RA+CCR7+ population without TemRA cells. Sequences were obtained from naive CD8+ T cells sorted from blood. This sample's cell subset or site label indicates: CD45RA+CCR7+. The receptor set was obtained from a woman aged 25 to 39 in good health.

This clone was counted a single time. The V call is TRBV28, the J call TRBJ1-2; 7 bases map to TRBD1. Germline V gene data show CDR1 as MDHEN and CDR2 as SYDVKM. The V gene end was trimmed by 5 bases and the J gene end by 8 bases; junction bases not matched to a gene: 11. The CDR3 sequence is 14 residues long. The CDR3 here is CASSRTGPIRGYTF. The CDR3 DNA follows: TGTGCCAGCAGTCGGACAGGACCAATCCGAGGCTACACCTTC.

J is TRBJ1-1 and V is TRBV2; TRBD1 matches 8 bases. The CDR3 is 15 residues long. V lost 3 bases to trimming and J lost 4 bases; unmatched junction nucleotides: 7. The germline V gene encodes CDR1 SNHLY and CDR2 FYNNEI. CDR3 coding DNA: TGTGCCAGCAGTGAGGAGGCAGGGGGCGTCACTGAAGCTTTCTTT. This gives the protein CASSEEAGGVTEAFF.

The rearrangement links TRBV10-2 to TRBJ2-3; 12 positions match TRBD2. Germline assignment: CDR1 WSHSY and CDR2 SAAADI. With 2 bases clipped from V and 3 bases from J, the junction kept 6 bases outside the gene matches. This CDR3 has 17 amino acids. The CDR3 loop is CASSEELAGGGTDTQYF. The DNA of the CDR3 is TGCGCCAGCAGTGAGGAGCTAGCGGGAGGGGGGACAGATACGCAGTATTTT.

The chain employs TRBV27 and TRBJ2-1, with TRBD1 identical over 7 bases. This CDR3 region has 15 residues. Losses at the gene ends were 6 bases for V and 0 bases for J; bases not matched to a gene: 5. Germline V gene sequence: CDR1 MNHEY, CDR2 SMNVEV (reference sequence). CDR3 amino acids: CASRTGVLSYNEQFF. CDR3 DNA sequence: TGTGCCAGCAGAACAGGGGTCCTCTCCTACAATGAGCAGTTCTTC.

The chain is built from TRBV6-5 and TRBJ2-1; D is perhaps TRBD2 (5 bases). The germline V gene encodes CDR1 MNHEY and CDR2 SVGAGI. V lost 3 bases and J lost 4, with 16 bases in between. The CDR3 is made up of 16 amino acids. CDR3 coding DNA: TGTGCCAGCAGTTATACTAGTGTCCTAGGGTACAATGAGCAGTTCTTC. Residues: CASSYTSVLGYNEQFF.

As concerns this clone: The sample carries other DNA sequences with the same CDR3. The rearrangement uses TRBV6-5 and TRBJ2-2, with D uncertain. CDR1 and CDR2 (germline): MNHEY, SVGAGI. The CDR3 is made up of 13 amino acids. V lost 0 bases to trimming and J lost 7 bases, with 6 bases between them. The CDR3 coding sequence is TGTGCCAGCAGTTACTCTTTAGGCGGGGAGCTGTTTTTT. Translated: CASSYSLGGELFF.

This sequence joins TRBV30 and TRBJ2-1; 7 positions match TRBD1. V gave up 2 bases and J gave up 6 bases; unmatched junction bases: 16. This CDR3 comprises 17 residues. Per germline, CDR1 GTSNPN and CDR2 SVGIG (reference sequence). CDR3 loop: CAWSRNPDRDGGNEQFF. DNA for the CDR3: TGTGCCTGGAGTCGCAACCCCGACAGGGATGGGGGCAATGAGCAGTTCTTC.

This chain joins TRBV7-2 and TRBJ2-2; D call uncertain. The CDR3 is 14 amino acids. CDR1 is SGHTA, CDR2 FQGNSA, per germline. Trimming removed 2 bases from V and 4 bases from J, with 8 bases in between. The CDR3 sequence: CASSLLGATGELFF. DNA of the CDR3: TGTGCCAGCAGCTTATTAGGCGCCACCGGGGAGCTGTTTTTT. The full variable domain, with the rest looked up from reference TRBV7-2 and TRBJ2-2, is GAGVSQSPSNKVTEKGKDVELRCDPISGHTALYWYRQSLGQGLEFLIYFQGNSAPDKSGLPSDRFSAERTGGSVSTLTIQRTQQEDSAVYLCASSLLGATGELFFGEGSRLTVL.

The chain recombines TRBV5-4 with TRBJ2-7; D possibly corresponds to TRBD2 (5 bases). The CDR3 runs 13 residues. V lost 4 bases and J lost 7, with 15 bases in between. CDR1 SGHNT and CDR2 YYREEE come from the germline V gene (reference sequence). CDR3 DNA sequence: TGTGCCAGCAGCCCGGCAGCGGAGGAAGAGCAGTACTTC. Residues: CASSPAAEEEQYF.

The sample holds one count of this clone. The J gene is TRBJ2-1, the V gene TRBV28, with 7 nucleotides matching TRBD2. Trimming cost V 10 bases and J 10 bases; bases outside gene matches: 7. Germline lookup yields CDR1 MDHEN and CDR2 SYDVKM. The CDR3 is 11 amino acids. The CDR3 DNA follows: TGTGCCACCTCCCTCGGGGGGGAGCAGTTCTTC. It specifies CATSLGGEQFF.

Only one count was recorded for this clone. In nucleotides, the CDR3 is TGTGCCAGCAGAAAAGGGGATGAGGATGGCTACACCTTC. Its protein is CASRKGDEDGYTF. The chain employs TRBV7-9 and TRBJ1-2, with D perhaps TRBD1 (5 bases). CDR1 and CDR2 from the germline V gene are SEHNR and FQNEAQ (reference sequence). Trimming shortened V by 6 bases and J by 6 bases, and 14 bases separated the two germline ends. The CDR3 length is 13 residues.

The V call is TRBV2, the J call TRBJ1-5; 7 positions agree with TRBD1. The germline V gene has CDR1 SNHLY and CDR2 FYNNEI. This CDR3 has 15 residues. The J segment lost 0 bases and the V segment lost 10 bases, leaving 9 bases of the junction unmatched. The CDR3 sequence is CATATGVDSNQPQHF. CDR3 nucleotide sequence: TGTGCCACAGCTACAGGGGTCGATAGCAATCAGCCCCAGCATTTT.

The chain couples TRBV6-5 to TRBJ1-2; TRBD1 aligns across 9 bases. CDR1 and CDR2 (germline): MNHEY, SVGAGI. With V trimmed by 10 bases and J by 4 bases, 10 bases remained unmatched. The CDR3 loop spans 14 amino acids. The DNA for the CDR3 is TGTGCCACCTCGACAGGGGGTCCAACCTATGGCTACACCTTC. Translated, it gives CATSTGGPTYGYTF.

V usage is TRBV19 and J usage is TRBJ2-1; unclear D gene. V lost 1 base, J lost 6 bases, and 7 bases lay in between. CDR1 and CDR2 (germline): LNHDA, SQIVND (reference sequence). This CDR3 region has 13 residues. The CDR3 DNA sequence: TGTGCCAGTAGTATAGGGTCGAGCAATGAGCAGTTCTTC. Residues: CASSIGSSNEQFF. The whole variable domain, filled in from reference TRBV19 and TRBJ2-1, reads DGGITQSPKYLFRKEGQNVTLSCEQNLNHDAMYWYRQDPGQGLRLIYYSQIVNDFQKGDIAEGYSVSREKKESFPLTVTSAQKNPTAFYLCASSIGSSNEQFFGPGTRLTVL.

J is TRBJ1-3 and V is TRBV29-1; no reliable D call. The CDR3 loop spans 13 amino acids. Trimming stripped 6 bases from V and 0 bases from J, with 9 bases between. CDR1 SQVTM and CDR2 ANQGSEA come from the germline V gene. The CDR3 is CSVQTASGNTIYF. In DNA, the CDR3 is TGCAGCGTGCAGACGGCCTCTGGAAACACCATATATTTT. Supplemented by reference TRBV29-1 and TRBJ1-3, the full variable domain reads SAVISQKPSRDICQRGTSLTIQCQVDSQVTMMFWYRQQPGQSLTLIATANQGSEATYESGFVIDKFPISRPNLTFSTLTVSNMSPEDSSIYLCSVQTASGNTIYFGEGSWLTVV.

About this clone itself: The same CDR3 also results from other DNA sequences found in this sample. The chain carries TRBV9 and TRBJ2-1; D is unresolved. V lost 2 bases and J 3 bases, leaving 6 bases between the germline ends. The CDR3 is made up of 13 amino acids. The germline CDR1 and CDR2 sequences are SGDLS and YYNGEE. CDR3 DNA sequence: TGTGCCAGCAGCGTTGGCAGCTACAATGAGCAGTTCTTC. This gives the protein CASSVGSYNEQFF.

CDR3 bases: TGTGCCAGCAGCGGAAACAGGGGGCGGGTCTATGGCTACACCTTC. It is translated as CASSGNRGRVYGYTF. This sequence joins TRBV9 and TRBJ1-2, with 9 bases identical to TRBD1. This CDR3 contains 15 residues. V was pared by 3 bases and J by 4 bases, with 7 bases of the junction left unmatched. Germline V gives CDR1 SGDLS, CDR2 YYNGEE.

The chain is built from TRBV4-1 and TRBJ2-4; no definite D call. Trimming pared 1 base from V and 6 bases from J, leaving 10 bases between. This CDR3 contains 14 residues. CDR1 is MGHRA, CDR2 YSYEKL, per germline. CDR3 DNA sequence: TGCGCCAGCAGCCAAGGGTTGACGGGAAACATTCAGTACTTC. Translating gives CASSQGLTGNIQYF.

The chain employs TRBV14 and TRBJ2-1; D perhaps matches TRBD2 (6 bases). The germline V gene has CDR1 SGHDN and CDR2 FVKESK. V shed 6 bases and J shed 2 bases, with 17 bases lying between them. The CDR3 runs to 16 residues. This CDR3 is CASSPILAEPYNEQFF. CDR3 sequence (DNA): TGTGCCAGCAGTCCGATTTTAGCGGAGCCCTACAATGAGCAGTTCTTC.

V and J are TRBV5-6 and TRBJ2-3; 10 nucleotides agree with TRBD2. Trimming at V came to 0 bases and at J to 6 bases, leaving 7 bases not matched to a gene. The CDR3 runs 16 residues. CDR1 and CDR2 (germline): SGHDT, YYEEEE. In nucleotides, the CDR3 is TGTGCCAGCAGCTTGGGACTAGCGGGTGCACGCGATACGCAGTATTTT. Translation: CASSLGLAGARDTQYF.

The gene calls are TRBV9 and TRBJ2-7, with D possibly matching TRBD2 (6 bases). Trimming took 3 bases from V and 6 from J, leaving 19 bases between them. The CDR3 consists of 15 residues. Germline assignment: CDR1 SGDLS and CDR2 YYNGEE. Here the CDR3 reads CASSAYSGSIGEQYF. DNA of the CDR3: TGTGCCAGCAGCGCGTATAGCGGTTCCATAGGCGAGCAGTACTTC.

The gene calls are TRBV5-6 and TRBJ2-7, with D unclear. V shed 4 bases and J shed 2 bases, with 7 bases lying between them. CDR3 length: 12 residues. Per germline, CDR1 SGHDT and CDR2 YYEEEE. CDR3 DNA sequence: TGTGCCAGCAGCGTGGGCACCTACGAGCAGTACTTC. This codes for CASSVGTYEQYF.

The J gene is TRBJ1-3, the V gene TRBV19; D might be TRBD1 (6 bases). This CDR3 spans 15 amino acids. Germline CDR1 is LNHDA and CDR2 is SQIVND (reference sequence). V lost 4 bases and J 3 bases, leaving 13 bases between the germline ends. CDR3 sequence (DNA): TGTGCCAGTAGTACTGGGACATTATTTGGAAACACCATATATTTT. Residues: CASSTGTLFGNTIYF.

J is TRBJ2-1 and V is TRBV7-9, with 8 bases fitting TRBD1. V was clipped by 5 bases and J by 4 bases; unmatched bases: 10. Germline CDR1 and CDR2: SEHNR and FQNEAQ (reference sequence). There are 16 residues in the CDR3. CDR3 bases: TGTGCCAGCAGCCGCCTATGGGGACAGGTGTACAATGAGCAGTTCTTC. Its protein product is CASSRLWGQVYNEQFF. Variable domain in full (rest from reference TRBV7-9 and TRBJ2-1): DTGVSQNPRHKITKRGQNVTFRCDPISEHNRLYWYRQTLGQGPEFLTYFQNEAQLEKSRLLSDRFSAERPKGSFSTLEIQRTEQGDSAMYLCASSRLWGQVYNEQFFGPGTRLTVL.

The chain couples TRBV7-6 to TRBJ2-1; the match to TRBD2 covers 7 bases. The CDR3 consists of 16 residues. CDR1 is SGHVS and CDR2 is FNYEAQ in the germline V gene. The V and J ends lost 1 base and 2 bases, in that order; junction bases with no gene match: 5. The CDR3 loop reads CASSLVLAGAYNEQFF. CDR3 DNA sequence: TGTGCCAGCAGCTTAGTTTTGGCGGGAGCCTACAATGAGCAGTTCTTC.

The V gene is TRBV19, the J gene TRBJ2-1; D remains unclear. Per the germline V gene, CDR1 is LNHDA and CDR2 is SQIVND (reference sequence). V dropped 5 bases and J dropped 11 bases, with 10 bases sitting between them. The CDR3 has 11 amino acids. This CDR3 is CASSLAVKQFF. The CDR3 nucleotides are TGTGCCAGTAGTCTGGCAGTTAAGCAGTTCTTC.

V is TRBV28 and J is TRBJ2-1; tentative D call: TRBD2 (6 bases). CDR1 is MDHEN, CDR2 SYDVKM, per germline. V was shortened by 7 bases and J by 2 bases, with 12 bases between the two germline ends. The CDR3 loop spans 14 amino acids. CDR3 residues: CASIRESTYNEQFF. The CDR3 DNA sequence: TGTGCCAGCATACGGGAGTCTACCTACAATGAGCAGTTCTTC.

The chain has TRBV15 and TRBJ2-6, with D unresolved. CDR1 LNHNV and CDR2 YYDKDF come from the germline V gene (reference sequence). The length of the CDR3 is 18 residues. The V end was cut by 3 bases, the J end by 0 bases, with 15 bases between. CDR3 region: CATSSPVVGDSGANVLTF. The CDR3 bases are TGTGCCACCAGCAGCCCCGTTGTTGGGGACTCTGGGGCCAACGTCCTGACTTTC.

To note about this clone: The sample carries other DNA sequences with the same CDR3. V usage is TRBV29-1 and J usage is TRBJ2-7; D may be TRBD1 (5 bases). This CDR3 is built from 11 residues. CDR1 is SQVTM, CDR2 ANQGSEA, per germline. Trimming cost V 2 bases and J 4 bases, with 6 bases left between them. For the CDR3, the DNA is TGCAGCGTTGAACAGGGATACGAGCAGTACTTC. Translated, it gives CSVEQGYEQYF.